This is a list of T cell receptor beta chains from one sample in a study of cytomegalovirus exposure and HLA in healthy donors. Only in-frame clones appear in the TCRdb table, and some are missing; sequencing was by immunoSEQ multiplex PCR. The sample shows 220,000 or so clones, approximately 80% of them seen only once. What was sequenced was PBMCs. The receptors were gathered from a man aged 50-59 years in good health and CMV-seronegative. CDR3s include the opening cysteine and the closing phenylalanine or tryptophan.

TRBJ2-4 TRBV6-1 CASSGPSLAGGPRAKNIQYF
TRBJ2-7 TRBV7-9 CASSRGKSAYEQYF
TRBJ2-5 TRBV9 CASSPRGVQETQYF
TRBJ2-7 TRBV28 CASSLATGGMNEQYF
NA TRBV27 CASRGQGFYEQYF
TRBJ2-5 TRBV19 CASSMGLTQETQYF
TRBJ1-2 TRBV28 CASGSDSSGSYGYTF
TRBJ2-5 TRBV14 CASSRDLETQYF
TRBJ2-2 TRBV5-5 CASSLRGDLANTGELFF
TRBJ2-3 TRBV7-9 CASSQRERTSSGDTQYF
TRBJ2-7 TRBV28 CASSGTSGSYEQYF
TRBJ2-1 TRBV27 CASSLGGGGNNEQFF
TRBJ2-3 TRBV7-8 CASSLRTGQSTDTQYF
TRBJ2-7 TRBV5-1 CASRWLTGPLYEQYF
TRBJ2-7 TRBV2 CASSATSGRASSEQYF
TRBJ2-1 TRBV5-1 CASSVLAVGNEQFF
TRBJ2-1 TRBV7-9 CASSQRDGGNEQFF
TRBJ1-5 TRBV5-1 CASSPEARSNQPQHF
NA TRBV9 CASSTAGTGAPSYEQYF
TRBJ1-1 TRBV7-6 CASSLTGGRGTEAFF
TRBJ2-4 TRBV11-3 CASSYANSYLAKNIQYF
TRBJ2-7 TRBV11-2 CASSFFTGYRGEQYF
TRBJ2-7 TRBV11-2 CASLGGVEQYF
TRBJ1-4 TRBV6-6 CASSRGDATNEKLFF
TRBJ1-2 TRBV7-2 CASSLDGTGIRGYTF
TRBJ1-1 TRBV7-9 CASSSQGSTEAFF
TRBJ1-5 TRBV19 CASSSLSGGKGDQPQHF
TRBJ2-1 TRBV7-9 CASSLVGSGRAHEQFF
TRBJ2-7 TRBV5-6 CASSREWGTGYEQYF
TRBJ2-7 TRBV6-1 CASSGGRTYEQYF
TRBJ2-7 TRBV6-6 CASSYYDRESYEQYF
TRBJ2-2 TRBV4-2 CASSPLIGGQRKNTGELFF
TRBJ1-2 TRBV2 CASSEVTAGKSYTF
TRBJ1-5 TRBV19 CASSDDRSATNQPQHF
TRBJ2-5 TRBV7-2 CASSSSGTGETQYF
TRBJ2-1 TRBV13 CASSSPGSLNEQFF
TRBJ2-7 TRBV6-5 CASSLFRTSGPYEQYF